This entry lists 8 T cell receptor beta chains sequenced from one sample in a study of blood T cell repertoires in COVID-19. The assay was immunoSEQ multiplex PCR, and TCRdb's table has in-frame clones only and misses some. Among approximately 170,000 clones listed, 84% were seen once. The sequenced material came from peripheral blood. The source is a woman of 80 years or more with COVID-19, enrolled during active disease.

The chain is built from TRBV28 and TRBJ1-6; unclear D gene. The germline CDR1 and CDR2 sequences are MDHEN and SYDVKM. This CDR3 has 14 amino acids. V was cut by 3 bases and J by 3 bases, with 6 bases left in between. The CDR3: CASSFAGYNSPLHF. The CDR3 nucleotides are TGTGCCAGCAGTTTCGCGGGCTATAATTCACCCCTCCACTTT.

The CDR3 DNA sequence: TGTGCCACCAGCAGAGATTGGGCAGGTGTAAACATTCAGTACTTC. Its protein is CATSRDWAGVNIQYF. The chain employs TRBV15 and TRBJ2-4; D ambiguous. CDR3 length: 15 residues. Per germline, CDR1 LNHNV and CDR2 YYDKDF (reference sequence). The germline V and J ends were trimmed by 0 bases and 6 bases, with 12 bases remaining between them.

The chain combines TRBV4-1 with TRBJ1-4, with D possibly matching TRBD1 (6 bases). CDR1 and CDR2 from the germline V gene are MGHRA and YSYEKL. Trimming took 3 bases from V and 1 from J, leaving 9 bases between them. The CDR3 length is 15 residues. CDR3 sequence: CASSHNRVTNEKLFF. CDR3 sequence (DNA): TGCGCCAGCAGCCATAACAGGGTAACTAATGAAAAACTGTTTTTT.

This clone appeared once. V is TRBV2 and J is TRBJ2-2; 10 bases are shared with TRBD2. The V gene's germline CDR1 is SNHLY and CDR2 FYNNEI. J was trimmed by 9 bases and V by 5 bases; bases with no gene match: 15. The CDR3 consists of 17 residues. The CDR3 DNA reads TGTGCCAGCAGTAAATGGGGCGGGACTAGCGATAATAGGGAGCTGTTTTTT. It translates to CASSKWGGTSDNRELFF.

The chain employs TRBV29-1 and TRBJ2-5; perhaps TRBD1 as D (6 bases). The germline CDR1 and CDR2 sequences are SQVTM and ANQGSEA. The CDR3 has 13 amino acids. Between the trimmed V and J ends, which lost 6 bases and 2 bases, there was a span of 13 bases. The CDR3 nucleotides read TGCAGCGTCAACAGGGACCCACAAGAGACCCAGTACTTC. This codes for CSVNRDPQETQYF.

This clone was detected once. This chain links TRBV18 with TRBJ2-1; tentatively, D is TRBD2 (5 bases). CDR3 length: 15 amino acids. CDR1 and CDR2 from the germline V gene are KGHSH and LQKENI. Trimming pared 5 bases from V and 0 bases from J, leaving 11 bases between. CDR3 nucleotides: TGTGCCAGCTCAAAGAGCGGTAGCTCCTACAATGAGCAGTTCTTC. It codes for CASSKSGSSYNEQFF.

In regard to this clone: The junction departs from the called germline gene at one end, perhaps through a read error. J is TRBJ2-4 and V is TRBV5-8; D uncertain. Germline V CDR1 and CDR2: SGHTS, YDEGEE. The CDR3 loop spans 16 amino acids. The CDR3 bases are TGTGCCAACAGCTTTGGCCAGTTTCTAGCCAAAAACATTCAGTACTTC. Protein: CANSFGQFLAKNIQYF.

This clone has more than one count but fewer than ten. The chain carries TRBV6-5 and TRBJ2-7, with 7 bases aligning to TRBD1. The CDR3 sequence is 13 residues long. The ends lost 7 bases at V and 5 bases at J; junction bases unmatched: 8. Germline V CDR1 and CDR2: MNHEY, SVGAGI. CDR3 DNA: TGTGCCAGCACTAAGACAGGGTCGCACGAGCAGTACTTC. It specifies CASTKTGSHEQYF.